These 19 T cell receptor beta chains came from one sample sequenced in a study of shared clonotypes between healthy human individuals. TCRdb's table, derived via immunoSEQ multiplex PCR, lists solely in-frame clones and lacks some. The data show about 490,000 clones, with 70% to 80% seen just once and around 12% held by the top ten. The sequenced material came from PBMCs. The receptors here all came from a woman in her 40s in good health. Some clones in this sample may be carry-over from other donors' samples.

V gene TRBV25-1 combines with J gene TRBJ1-2; TRBD1 might be the D (5 bases). Between the trimmed V and J ends, which lost 3 bases and 5 bases, there was a span of 10 bases. This CDR3 has 13 residues. Germline values: CDR1 MGHDK, CDR2 SYGVNS. CDR3 region: CASSDPRQYGYTF. The CDR3 nucleotides are TGTGCCAGCAGTGACCCTCGACAGTATGGCTACACCTTC.

This clone was observed many times. The V call is TRBV7-3, the J call TRBJ2-1; D not certain. Germline CDR1 is SGHTA and CDR2 is FQGTGA. The CDR3 has 12 residues. V was cut by 2 bases and J by 9 bases, with 8 bases left in between. The CDR3 loop is CASSLAASEQFF. CDR3 nucleotide sequence: TGTGCCAGCAGCTTAGCGGCTTCTGAGCAGTTCTTC.

The chain links TRBV28 to TRBJ2-5; weak D call: TRBD1 (7 bases). The CDR3 contains 13 residues. Germline V gene sequence: CDR1 MDHEN, CDR2 SYDVKM. V was pared by 6 bases and J by 6 bases, with 14 bases between. The CDR3 sequence: CASSLQGGQTQYF. The CDR3, as DNA: TGTGCCAGCAGCCTCCAGGGGGGACAGACCCAGTACTTC.

The V and J genes are TRBV9 and TRBJ2-7; 9 bases are a match to TRBD2. The CDR3 sequence is 16 residues long. Germline V gene sequence: CDR1 SGDLS, CDR2 YYNGEE. The V gene end was trimmed by 2 bases and the J gene end by 5 bases; junction bases not matched to a gene: 11. This CDR3 is CASSVPAASGINEQYF. As DNA, the CDR3 is TGTGCCAGCAGCGTCCCAGCTGCTAGCGGGATTAACGAGCAGTACTTC.

This rearrangement joins TRBV19 to TRBJ2-1, with 7 nucleotides matching TRBD2. Germline V lookup: CDR1 LNHDA, CDR2 SQIVND (reference sequence). The CDR3 spans 15 residues. The V and J ends lost 4 bases and 1 base, in that order; junction bases with no gene match: 4. The CDR3, as DNA: TGTGCCAGTAGTAGGAGGGAGGGATCCTACAATGAGCAGTTCTTC. Its protein product is CASSRREGSYNEQFF.

This clone was detected once. The genes are TRBV2 and TRBJ1-1; no clear D gene. This CDR3 is 13 amino acids long. V was pared by 7 bases and J by 3 bases, with 12 bases between. The germline CDR1 and CDR2 sequences are SNHLY and FYNNEI. For the CDR3, the DNA is TGTGCCAGCAATGTAAGGCTGTACACTGAAGCTTTCTTT. As protein: CASNVRLYTEAFF. The full variable domain, rest sourced from reference TRBV2 and TRBJ1-1, is EPEVTQTPSHQVTQMGQEVILRCVPISNHLYFYWYRQILGQKVEFLVSFYNNEISEKSEIFDDQFSVERPDGSNFTLKIRSTKLEDSAMYFCASNVRLYTEAFFGQGTRLTVV.

This clone has just a few counts. For the CDR3, the DNA is TGTGCCAGCACTCGGGGGACTAGCGGGAGGGCCGTCTCCGAGGCCGAGCAGTACTTC. Translated, it gives CASTRGTSGRAVSEAEQYF. The rearrangement links TRBV2 to TRBJ2-5; 16 bases match TRBD2. TRBJ2-7 matches the DNA end more closely, so the J call is doubtful. Germline values: CDR1 SNHLY, CDR2 FYNNEI. This CDR3 region has 19 residues.

Comment on this clone: Other DNA sequences of this sample code for an identical CDR3. The chain combines TRBV5-4 with TRBJ2-3, with 10 bases identical to TRBD2. The CDR3 length is 16 residues. Germline loops: CDR1 SGHNT, CDR2 YYREEE (reference sequence). V dropped 2 bases and J dropped 2; count of bases not matched to a gene: 5. CDR3 amino acids: CASSLRTSGYTDTQYF. The CDR3 DNA follows: TGTGCCAGCAGCTTACGGACTAGCGGTTACACAGATACGCAGTATTTT. Full variable domain (outside the CDR3, taken from reference TRBV5-4 and TRBJ2-3): ETGVTQSPTHLIKTRGQQVTLRCSSQSGHNTVSWYQQALGQGPQFIFQYYREEENGRGNFPPRFSGLQFPNYSSELNVNALELDDSALYLCASSLRTSGYTDTQYFGPGTRLTVL.

As for this clone: A much larger clone sits a single nucleotide away, making a read error possible. The chain uses TRBV18 and TRBJ2-7; a possible D gene is TRBD2 (6 bases). The CDR3 length is 19 residues. Germline-derived CDR1 and CDR2 are KGHSH and LQKENI. CDR3 in amino acids: CASAPKKWGVKQFPYEQYF. The DNA of the CDR3 is TGTGCCAGCGCACCCAAAAAGTGGGGGGTAAAACAGTTCCCCTACGAGCAGTACTTC.

In nucleotides, the CDR3 is TGTGCCAGCAGCCCTAGTAGGCGGGAGGATGTGACAGATACGCAGTATTTT. Amino acids: CASSPSRREDVTDTQYF. The V and J genes are TRBV7-8 and TRBJ2-3; 8 nucleotides match TRBD2. CDR1 is SGHVS, CDR2 FQNEAQ, per germline. After removal of 5 bases from V and 3 bases from J, the junction contained 13 bases not matched to a gene. The CDR3 consists of 17 residues.

The chain couples TRBV28 to TRBJ1-1; 10 nucleotides agree with TRBD1. The V and J ends lost 6 bases and 3 bases, in that order; junction bases with no gene match: 10. This CDR3 region has 16 residues. Germline V gives CDR1 MDHEN, CDR2 SYDVKM. This chain's CDR3 is CASSRSSGTGDTEAFF. CDR3 DNA sequence: TGTGCCAGCAGCCGATCCAGCGGGACAGGGGACACTGAAGCTTTCTTT.

The CDR3 loop reads CASSPLDRVWNEQFF. DNA for the CDR3: TGTGCCAGCAGCCCCCTGGACAGGGTCTGGAATGAGCAGTTCTTC. The chain uses TRBV6-5 and TRBJ2-1, with 8 nucleotides matching TRBD1. Germline CDR1 MNHEY, CDR2 SVGAGI. V trimming: 6 bases; J trimming: 7 bases; junction bases outside the gene matches: 11. The CDR3 is made up of 15 amino acids.

The chain couples TRBV29-1 to TRBJ1-5, with a possible D match to TRBD1 (5 bases). V gave up 4 bases and J gave up 5 bases, with 15 bases separating them. The CDR3 consists of 14 residues. Per the germline V gene, CDR1 is SQVTM and CDR2 is ANQGSEA. The CDR3 DNA sequence: TGCAGCGTTGGGGGGACGGCCAGGGATCAGCCCCAGCATTTT. As protein: CSVGGTARDQPQHF.

The V gene is TRBV5-1, the J gene TRBJ2-1; 8 nucleotides match TRBD2. This CDR3 comprises 18 residues. V lost 4 bases, J lost 2 bases, and 14 bases stayed unmatched. CDR1 is SGHRS, CDR2 YFSETQ, per germline. CDR3 in DNA: TGCGCCAGCAGCCCCCTGGGTGGAGCGGGGGCTACCTACAATGAGCAGTTCTTC. Translating it yields CASSPLGGAGATYNEQFF.

The rearrangement links TRBV5-8 to TRBJ1-5; D is perhaps TRBD1 (6 bases). Germline V gene data show CDR1 as SGHTS and CDR2 as YDEGEE. V lost 4 bases and J lost 7, with 15 bases in between. This CDR3 is 14 amino acids long. CDR3 sequence (DNA): TGTGCCAGCAGCCCGGACAGCCTGTGGCAGCCCCAGCATTTT. Its protein is CASSPDSLWQPQHF. Full variable domain (outside the CDR3, taken from reference TRBV5-8 and TRBJ1-5): EAGVTQSPTHLIKTRGQQATLRCSPISGHTSVYWYQQALGLGLQFLLWYDEGEERNRGNFPPRFSGRQFPNYSSELNVNALELEDSALYLCASSPDSLWQPQHFGDGTRLSIL.

This clone has just one count. The chain is built from TRBV2 and TRBJ1-1; D remains ambiguous. CDR3 length: 11 amino acids. Germline CDR1 reads SNHLY; CDR2 reads FYNNEI. V lost 3 bases to trimming and J lost 11 bases, with 10 bases between them. Here the CDR3 DNA reads TGTGCCAGCAGTGATGCCCCGGAGGCTTTCTTT. This translates into CASSDAPEAFF.

About this clone: A far larger clone lies a single base away; this is likely a read error. Other DNA variants within this sample encode the same CDR3. The J gene is TRBJ1-1, the V gene TRBV30, with 9 bases fitting TRBD1. This CDR3 has 13 amino acids. CDR1 is GTSNPN, CDR2 SVGIG, per germline (reference sequence). The CDR3 here is CARNAQGASEAFF. CDR3 nucleotide sequence: TGTGCCCGAAACGCACAGGGGGCGTCTGAAGCCTTCTTT.

Written as DNA, the CDR3 is TGTGCCAGCAGTTCACAGGTTGGGGCCGCTGAAGCTTTCTTT. Translation gives CASSSQVGAAEAFF. The chain employs TRBV7-3 and TRBJ1-1; perhaps TRBD1 as D (5 bases). The CDR3 runs to 14 residues. The V and J ends lost 6 bases and 6 bases respectively, with 17 bases between them. Germline V gives CDR1 SGHTA, CDR2 FQGTGA.

Points on this clone: The same CDR3 also results from other DNA sequences found in this sample. This chain connects TRBV13 to TRBJ1-1; D gene unclear. The length of the CDR3 is 12 residues. Trimming stripped 1 base from V and 5 bases from J, with 5 bases between. Looked up from germline, CDR1 is PRHDT and CDR2 is FYEKMQ (reference sequence). The CDR3 DNA is TGTGCCAGCAGCTTAGATTTAACTGAAGCTTTCTTT. It translates to CASSLDLTEAFF.